Sequencing of this TCR beta chain was carried out in a study of beta chain features in type 1 diabetes. Study observations and caveats: Type 1 diabetes patients showed a moderate but significant shortening of TCRB CDR3s in all four CD4+ subsets.

Germline-derived CDR1 and CDR2 are GTSNPN and SVGIG (reference sequence). This CDR3 contains 12 residues. This clone was picked up a small number of times. Its antigen is currently unknown. Investigators reverse transcribed all isolated RNA, so they sequenced expressed TCRB transcripts. Profiling relied on immunoSEQ multiplex PCR, and the TCRdb table lists in-frame clones only, not all of them. The sample has about 150,000 clones; around 8% are singletons. The sequenced sample was central memory CD4+ T cells from blood. The receptor comes from a woman in her thirties or forties with type 1 diabetes. V and J are TRBV30 and TRBJ2-7; 7 positions agree with TRBD1. CDR3 DNA sequence: TGTGCCTGGAGTGACCGGGACAGAACTCCAATTGTC. Amino acids: CAWSDRDRTPIV.